Below, one T cell receptor (beta chain) is given with its context. Antigen: not known. The sample belongs to a study of a mutant IDH1 vaccine in newly diagnosed glioma. As for the study in general: Vaccines were begun 4-6 weeks after radiotherapy alone, or with temozolomide cycles. Treated patients, averaging about 40 years, were roughly 62% male and around 40% female. Previous care, which was radiotherapy, temozolomide, or both, most often involved both. In the visit schedule, V12 fell in week 35, while V13 fell in week 47.

From germline, CDR1 is LNHDA and CDR2 SQIVND (reference sequence). Trimming removed 7 bases from V and 2 bases from J, with 15 bases in between. The CDR3 has 15 amino acids. The time point was: week 35, safety follow-up. Doses consisted of 300 ug of mutant IDH1 20-mer peptide each, paired with topical imiquimod. Profiled with immunoSEQ multiplex PCR; TCRdb holds only in-frame clones, not every one. The table lists about 32,000 clones, approximately 80% of them singletons. This chain links TRBV19 with TRBJ1-5; no definite D call. Sequences were derived from PBMCs, sampled from a glioma patient whose treatment included an IDH1 peptide vaccine. This TCR was sampled from a man younger than 40 with glioma. CDR3: CASTPTDDGNQPQHF. CDR3 nucleotide sequence: TGTGCCAGTACCCCTACGGACGATGGCAATCAGCCCCAGCATTTT. Looking up the rest from reference TRBV19 and TRBJ1-5 gives the full variable domain: DGGITQSPKYLFRKEGQNVTLSCEQNLNHDAMYWYRQDPGQGLRLIYYSQIVNDFQKGDIAEGYSVSREKKESFPLTVTSAQKNPTAFYLCASTPTDDGNQPQHFGDGTRLSIL.